This T cell receptor beta chain was sequenced for a study of blood T cell repertoires in COVID-19. The germline V and J ends were trimmed by 2 bases and 2 bases, with 9 bases remaining between them. Looked up from germline, CDR1 is MNHNS and CDR2 is SASEGT. The length of the CDR3 is 14 residues. Under the authors' procedure: Cell counts per sample came from amplifying reference gene primers. Sequencing was performed with immunoSEQ multiplex PCR; in TCRdb, only in-frame clones are kept and a portion is missing. The V and J calls and clone size were taken over from that table, and D and trimming were inferred from the DNA. Of 350,000 or so clones listed, more than 90% were seen once; the top ten hold about 18%. Cohort allocation depended upon clinical history that participants reported.

This chain joins TRBV6-1 and TRBJ1-1; D is undetermined. This TCR was sampled from a woman younger than 45 who had recovered from COVID-19. The sample taken for sequencing was PBMCs or T cells enriched from blood (not recorded which). CDR3: CASSERFPNTEAFF. The CDR3, as DNA: TGTGCCAGCAGTGAACGGTTCCCTAACACTGAAGCTTTCTTT.